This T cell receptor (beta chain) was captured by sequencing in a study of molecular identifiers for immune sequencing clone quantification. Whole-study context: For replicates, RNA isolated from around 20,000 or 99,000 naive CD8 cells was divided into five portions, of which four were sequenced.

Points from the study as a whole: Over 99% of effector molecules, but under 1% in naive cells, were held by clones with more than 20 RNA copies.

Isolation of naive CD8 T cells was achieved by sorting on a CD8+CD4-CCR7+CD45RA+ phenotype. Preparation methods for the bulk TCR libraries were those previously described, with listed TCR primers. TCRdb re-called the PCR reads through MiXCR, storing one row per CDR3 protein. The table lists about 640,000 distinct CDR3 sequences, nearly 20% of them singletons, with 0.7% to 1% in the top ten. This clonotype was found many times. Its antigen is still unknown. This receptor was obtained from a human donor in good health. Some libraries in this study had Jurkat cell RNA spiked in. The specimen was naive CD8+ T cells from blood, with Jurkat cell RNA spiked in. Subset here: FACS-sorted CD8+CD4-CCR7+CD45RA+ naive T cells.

CDR3 in amino acids: CASRFDRPYEKLFF. The CDR3 bases are TGTGCCAGCAGATTCGACAGGCCATATGAAAAACTGTTTTTT. The chain links TRBV27 to TRBJ1-4, with D maybe TRBD1 (6 bases). The germline V and J ends were trimmed by 6 bases and 6 bases, with 14 bases remaining between them. The length of the CDR3 is 14 residues. Germline V lookup: CDR1 MNHEY, CDR2 SMNVEV (reference sequence).